A selection of T cell receptor beta chains follows, all from one sample in a study of CD4 and CD8 cells across lung adenocarcinoma regions. TCRdb passed the PCR reads through MiXCR, listing each CDR3 protein once. The sample shows some 3,500 distinct CDR3 sequences, roughly half of them seen only once. Sequenced input: CD4+ T cells from the margin of a lung tumor. The receptors were gathered from a female donor with lung adenocarcinoma. The CD4 and CD8 labels of this study may be unreliable. Each CDR3 is given with its conserved first and last residue. The D gene is left open where the match is weak. A clone size is listed for some rows: how often the clone was seen (once, few, many), or a class if it is expanded.

CDR3 length: 18; J gene: TRBJ2-3; V gene: TRBV28; clone size: few; D gene: TRBD2; CDR3 DNA: TGTGCCAGCAGTCCGAACCCTCTTACTAGCGGCTTCACAGATACGCAGTATTTT; CDR3 protein: CASSPNPLTSGFTDTQYF
CDR3 length: 16; J gene: TRBJ2-1; V gene: TRBV10-3; clone size: medium-sized; D gene: TRBD2; CDR3 DNA: TGTGCCATCAGCTCAACTAGCGGGAGCTCCTACAATGAGCAGTTCTTC; CDR3 protein: CAISSTSGSSYNEQFF
CDR3 length: 14; J gene: TRBJ2-5; V gene: TRBV6-1; clone size: -; D gene: -; CDR3 DNA: TGTGCCAGCACCGTCGGGGGCCGCCGTTTTGAGCAGTACTTC; CDR3 protein: CASTVGGRRFEQYF
CDR3 length: 16; J gene: TRBJ2-2; V gene: TRBV7-2; clone size: medium-sized; D gene: -; CDR3 DNA: TGTGCCAGCAGCTTAAGCTTCGACTCAGCGGCCGGGGAGCTGTTTTTT; CDR3 protein: CASSLSFDSAAGELFF
CDR3 length: 15; J gene: TRBJ2-1; V gene: TRBV9; clone size: few; D gene: TRBD2; CDR3 DNA: TGTGCCAGCAGCGTAGGGCTAGCGGGGCGGAATGAGCAGTTCTTC; CDR3 protein: CASSVGLAGRNEQFF
CDR3 length: 11; J gene: TRBJ2-7; V gene: TRBV27; clone size: -; D gene: -; CDR3 DNA: TGTGCCAGCAGCCGGGGGTACGAGCAGTACTTC; CDR3 protein: CASSRGYEQYF
CDR3 length: 15; J gene: TRBJ2-7; V gene: TRBV6-5; clone size: large; D gene: -; CDR3 DNA: TGTGCCAGCAGCCCGGTTCCGGGGGACCGGGACGAGCAGTACTTC; CDR3 protein: CASSPVPGDRDEQYF
CDR3 length: 14; J gene: TRBJ2-5; V gene: TRBV10-2; clone size: -; D gene: TRBD1; CDR3 DNA: TGCCCCAGCATGGGGCAGGGGGCCGAAGATATGCAGTATTTC; CDR3 protein: CPSMGQGAEDMQYF
CDR3 length: 15; J gene: TRBJ1-2; V gene: TRBV4-1; clone size: -; D gene: -; CDR3 DNA: TGCGCCAGCAGCCAAGTCCTGCAAGGAAGGGATGGCTACACCTTC; CDR3 protein: CASSQVLQGRDGYTF
CDR3 length: 12; J gene: TRBJ2-3; V gene: TRBV27; clone size: -; D gene: -; CDR3 DNA: TGTGCCAGCAGTCAGAGCGGTAATACGCAGTATTTT; CDR3 protein: CASSQSGNTQYF
CDR3 length: 16; J gene: TRBJ2-4; V gene: TRBV6-2/TRBV6-3; clone size: -; D gene: -; CDR3 DNA: TGTGCCAGCAGTTACTCTCCGGAGGGGGCCAAAAACATTCAGTACTTC; CDR3 protein: CASSYSPEGAKNIQYF
CDR3 length: 11; J gene: TRBJ2-1; V gene: TRBV12-3/TRBV12-4; clone size: once; D gene: -; CDR3 DNA: TGTGCCAGCAGCCCCGGTAATGAGCAGTTCTTC; CDR3 protein: CASSPGNEQFF
CDR3 length: 13; J gene: TRBJ2-7; V gene: TRBV2; clone size: -; D gene: TRBD1; CDR3 DNA: TGTGCCAGTGCCGACAGGGGATCCTACGAGCAGTACTTC; CDR3 protein: CASADRGSYEQYF
CDR3 length: 15; J gene: TRBJ2-1; V gene: TRBV5-6; clone size: -; D gene: -; CDR3 DNA: TGTGCCAGCAGCTTGGCCTGGGTTTCCTACAATGAGCAGTTCTTC; CDR3 protein: CASSLAWVSYNEQFF
CDR3 length: 14; J gene: TRBJ1-2; V gene: TRBV10-3; clone size: -; D gene: -; CDR3 DNA: TGTGCCATCAGCTGGCGTAACGAGGGGTATGGCTACACCTTC; CDR3 protein: CAISWRNEGYGYTF
CDR3 length: 15; J gene: TRBJ2-7; V gene: TRBV7-2; clone size: -; D gene: -; CDR3 DNA: TGTGCCAGCACCATGGCCCTCGGGCCCTACTACGAGCAGTACTTC; CDR3 protein: CASTMALGPYYEQYF
CDR3 length: 13; J gene: TRBJ2-7; V gene: TRBV7-2; clone size: once; D gene: -; CDR3 DNA: TGTGCCAGCAGCTTTGACATGAGGGACGAGCAGTACTTC; CDR3 protein: CASSFDMRDEQYF
CDR3 length: 16; J gene: TRBJ1-2; V gene: TRBV3-1; clone size: -; D gene: -; CDR3 DNA: TGTGCCAGCAGCCTTTACATCGAACGGGGTCGTAGTGGCTACACCTTC; CDR3 protein: CASSLYIERGRSGYTF
CDR3 length: 14; J gene: TRBJ2-7; V gene: TRBV10-2; clone size: few; D gene: TRBD1; CDR3 DNA: TGCGCCAGCAGTTACAGGGGGTTAGGATACGAGCAGTACTTC; CDR3 protein: CASSYRGLGYEQYF
CDR3 length: 15; J gene: TRBJ2-5; V gene: TRBV25-1; clone size: large; D gene: TRBD2; CDR3 DNA: TGTGCCAGCAGTGAAACGGGAGGAACCGAAGAGACCCAGTACTTC; CDR3 protein: CASSETGGTEETQYF
CDR3 length: 16; J gene: TRBJ2-3; V gene: TRBV11-2; clone size: -; D gene: TRBD2; CDR3 DNA: TGTGCCAGCAGCTTAAGTAGCGGGATAAGCACAGATACGCAGTATTTT; CDR3 protein: CASSLSSGISTDTQYF
CDR3 length: 15; J gene: TRBJ2-1; V gene: TRBV7-2; clone size: -; D gene: TRBD2; CDR3 DNA: TGTGCCAGCAGCTTGCTAGCGGGAGTTGGGGGGGAGCAGTTTTTC; CDR3 protein: CASSLLAGVGGEQFF
CDR3 length: 14; J gene: TRBJ2-3; V gene: TRBV6-1; clone size: -; D gene: TRBD1; CDR3 DNA: TGTGCCAGCAAGGGACAGACTAGCACAGATACGCAGTATTTT; CDR3 protein: CASKGQTSTDTQYF